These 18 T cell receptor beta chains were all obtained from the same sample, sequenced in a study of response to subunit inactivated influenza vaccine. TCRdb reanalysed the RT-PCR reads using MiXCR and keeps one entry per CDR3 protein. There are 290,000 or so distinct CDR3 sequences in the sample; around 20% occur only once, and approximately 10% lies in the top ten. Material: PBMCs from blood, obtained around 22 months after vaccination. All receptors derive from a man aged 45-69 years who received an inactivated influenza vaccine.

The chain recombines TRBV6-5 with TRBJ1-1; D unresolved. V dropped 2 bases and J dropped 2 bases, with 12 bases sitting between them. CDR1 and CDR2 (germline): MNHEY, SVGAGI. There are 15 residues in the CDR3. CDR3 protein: CASSYDRQVNTEAFF. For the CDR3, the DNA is TGTGCCAGCAGTTACGACCGACAAGTAAACACTGAAGCTTTCTTT.

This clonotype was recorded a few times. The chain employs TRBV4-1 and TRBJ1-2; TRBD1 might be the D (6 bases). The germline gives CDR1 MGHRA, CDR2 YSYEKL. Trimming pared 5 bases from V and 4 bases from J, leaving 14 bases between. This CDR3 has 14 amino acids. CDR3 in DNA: TGCGCCAGCAGCGCACACAGGGTTGGCTATGGCTACACCTTC. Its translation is CASSAHRVGYGYTF.

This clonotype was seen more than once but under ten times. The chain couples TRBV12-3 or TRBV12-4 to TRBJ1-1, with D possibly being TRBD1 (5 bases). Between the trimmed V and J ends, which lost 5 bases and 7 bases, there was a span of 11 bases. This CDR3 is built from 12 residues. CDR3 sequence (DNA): TGTGCCAGCAGTCAGGGAGGGTTTGAAGCTTTCTTT. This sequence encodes CASSQGGFEAFF.

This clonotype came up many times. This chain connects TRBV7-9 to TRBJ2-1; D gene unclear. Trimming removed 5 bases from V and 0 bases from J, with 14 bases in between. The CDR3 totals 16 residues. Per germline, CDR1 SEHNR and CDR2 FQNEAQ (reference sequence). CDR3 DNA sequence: TGTGCCAGCAGCGTTCCTCTCCCTATCTCCTACAATGAGCAGTTCTTC. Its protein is CASSVPLPISYNEQFF.

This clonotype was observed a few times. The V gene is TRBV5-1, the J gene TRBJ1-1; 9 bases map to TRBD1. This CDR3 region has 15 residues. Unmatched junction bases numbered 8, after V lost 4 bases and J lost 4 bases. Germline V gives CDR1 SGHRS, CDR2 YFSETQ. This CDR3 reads CASSKVQGAVTEAFF. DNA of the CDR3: TGCGCCAGCAGCAAAGTACAGGGGGCGGTCACTGAAGCTTTCTTT.

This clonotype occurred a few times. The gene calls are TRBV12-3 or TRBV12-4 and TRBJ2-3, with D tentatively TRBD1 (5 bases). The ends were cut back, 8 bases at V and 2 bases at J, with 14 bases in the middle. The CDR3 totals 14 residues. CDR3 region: CASRAGPHTDTQYF. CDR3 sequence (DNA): TGTGCCAGCCGAGCAGGGCCACACACAGATACGCAGTATTTT.

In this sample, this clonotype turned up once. The CDR3 protein is CASTGQGDEKLFF. The CDR3 bases are TGTGCCAGCACGGGACAGGGGGATGAAAAACTGTTTTTT. The chain joins TRBV19 to TRBJ1-4, with 11 bases aligning to TRBD1. The V and J ends lost 9 bases and 6 bases, in that order; junction bases with no gene match: 3. Germline CDR1 reads LNHDA; CDR2 reads SQIVND (reference sequence). The CDR3 is 13 amino acids.

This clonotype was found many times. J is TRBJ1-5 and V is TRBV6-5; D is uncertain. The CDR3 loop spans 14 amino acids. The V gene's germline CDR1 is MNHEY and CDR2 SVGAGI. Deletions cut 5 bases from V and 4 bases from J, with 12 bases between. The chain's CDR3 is CASSPSIKNQPQHF. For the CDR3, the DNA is TGTGCCAGCAGTCCCTCGATAAAAAATCAGCCCCAGCATTTT.

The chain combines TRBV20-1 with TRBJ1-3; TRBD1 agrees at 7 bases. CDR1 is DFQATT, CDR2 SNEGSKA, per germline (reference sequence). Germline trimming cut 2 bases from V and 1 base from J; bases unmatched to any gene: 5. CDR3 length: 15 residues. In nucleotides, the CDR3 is TGCAGTGCTAGACCCGGACAGGAGTCTGGAAACACCATATATTTT. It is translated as CSARPGQESGNTIYF.

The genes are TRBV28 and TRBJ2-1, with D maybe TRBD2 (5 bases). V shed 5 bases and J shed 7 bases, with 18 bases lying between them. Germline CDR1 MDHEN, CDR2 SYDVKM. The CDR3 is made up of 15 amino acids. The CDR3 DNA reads TGTGCCAGCAGTCGGACTCCCGGCGGCCAAAATGAGCAGTTCTTC. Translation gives CASSRTPGGQNEQFF.

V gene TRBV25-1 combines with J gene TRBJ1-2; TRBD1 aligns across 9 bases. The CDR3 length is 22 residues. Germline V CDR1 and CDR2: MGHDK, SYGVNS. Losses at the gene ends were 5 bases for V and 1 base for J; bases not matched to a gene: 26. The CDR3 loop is CASSPLTGTGLSGRPLNYGYTF. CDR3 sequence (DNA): TGTGCCAGCAGTCCTCTCACCGGGACAGGGTTATCCGGGCGCCCGCTTAACTATGGCTACACCTTC.

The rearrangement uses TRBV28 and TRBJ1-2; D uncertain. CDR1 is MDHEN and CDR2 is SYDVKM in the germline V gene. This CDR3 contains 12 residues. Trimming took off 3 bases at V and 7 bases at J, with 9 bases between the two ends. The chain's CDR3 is CASSFRAAGYTF. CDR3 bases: TGTGCCAGCAGTTTTCGGGCTGCTGGCTACACCTTC.

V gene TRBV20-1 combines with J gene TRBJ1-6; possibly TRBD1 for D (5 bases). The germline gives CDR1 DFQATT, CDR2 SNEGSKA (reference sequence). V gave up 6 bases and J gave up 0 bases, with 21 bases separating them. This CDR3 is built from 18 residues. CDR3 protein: CSAEGPGGWISYNSPLHF. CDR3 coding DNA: TGCAGTGCCGAGGGTCCCGGGGGTTGGATCTCCTATAATTCACCCCTCCACTTT.

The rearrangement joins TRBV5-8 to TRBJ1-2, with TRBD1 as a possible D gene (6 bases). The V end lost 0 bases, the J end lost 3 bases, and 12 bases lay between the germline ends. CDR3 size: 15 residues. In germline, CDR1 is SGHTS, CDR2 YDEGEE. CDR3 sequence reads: CASSLGQGLHYGYTF. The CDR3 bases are TGTGCCAGCAGCTTGGGGCAGGGGTTACACTATGGCTACACCTTC.

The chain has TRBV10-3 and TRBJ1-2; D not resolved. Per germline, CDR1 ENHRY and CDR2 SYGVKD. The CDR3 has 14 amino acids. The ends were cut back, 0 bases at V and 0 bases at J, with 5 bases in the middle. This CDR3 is CAISESTANYGYTF. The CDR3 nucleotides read TGTGCCATCAGTGAGTCGACGGCTAACTATGGCTACACCTTC.

CDR3 loop: CASGDRVLADTQYF. CDR3 nucleotide sequence: TGTGCCAGCGGGGACAGGGTCTTAGCAGATACGCAGTATTTT. The rearrangement links TRBV12-3 or TRBV12-4 to TRBJ2-3; 9 bases are shared with TRBD1. Trimming cost V 8 bases and J 4 bases; bases outside gene matches: 7. The CDR3 totals 14 residues.

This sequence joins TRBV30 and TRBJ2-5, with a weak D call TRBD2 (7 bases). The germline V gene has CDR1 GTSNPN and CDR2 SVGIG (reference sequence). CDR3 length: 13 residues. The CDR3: CASNGGLQETQYF. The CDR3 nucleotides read TGTGCTTCGAACGGGGGGCTCCAAGAGACCCAGTACTTC. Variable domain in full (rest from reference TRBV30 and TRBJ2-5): SQTIHQWPATLVQPVGSPLSLECTVEGTSNPNLYWYRQAAGRGLQLLFYSVGIGQISSEVPQNLSASRPQDRQFILSSKKLLLSDSGFYLCASNGGLQETQYFGPGTRLLVL.

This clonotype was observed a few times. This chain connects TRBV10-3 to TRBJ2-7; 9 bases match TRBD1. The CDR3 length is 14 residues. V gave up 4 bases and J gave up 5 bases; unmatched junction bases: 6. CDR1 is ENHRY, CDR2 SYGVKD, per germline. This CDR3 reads CAISGGTGRNEQYF. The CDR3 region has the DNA TGTGCCATCAGTGGGGGGACAGGGAGGAACGAGCAGTACTTC.